This T cell receptor (beta chain) was observed in a study of blood T cell repertoires in COVID-19. Study summary: The study drew acute and convalescent COVID-19 samples from the United States, Italy and Spain. The cDNA or gDNA used as material had been derived from T cells, B-cell-depleted T cells, or PBMCs.

As handled by the study authors: Quantification of nucleated cells was approximated via reference gene primer amplification. The repertoire was sequenced with immunoSEQ multiplex PCR; TCRdb's copy has only in-frame clones and lacks some. V, J and clone size derive from that table, while D and trimming were established from the DNA sequence. The sample lists approximately 85,000 clones; nearly 90% were seen once. There are 15 residues in the CDR3. Germline V gives CDR1 SEHNR, CDR2 FQNEAQ (reference sequence). Trimming cost V 5 bases and J 0 bases, with 13 bases left between them. Sequenced sample: peripheral blood. V and J are TRBV7-9 and TRBJ2-5; a possible D gene is TRBD1 (5 bases). The TCR sequence derives from a woman older than 75 with active or convalescent COVID-19. The CDR3 sequence: CASSSHRRYQETQYF. The CDR3, as DNA: TGTGCCAGCAGCAGCCACAGGAGATACCAAGAGACCCAGTACTTC.